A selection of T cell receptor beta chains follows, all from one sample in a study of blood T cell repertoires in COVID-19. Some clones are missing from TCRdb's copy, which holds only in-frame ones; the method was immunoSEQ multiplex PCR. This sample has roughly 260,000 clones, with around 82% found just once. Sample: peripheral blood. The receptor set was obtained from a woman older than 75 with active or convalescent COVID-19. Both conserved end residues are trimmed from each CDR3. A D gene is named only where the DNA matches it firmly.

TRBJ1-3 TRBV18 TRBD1 ASSPTGAVNTIY
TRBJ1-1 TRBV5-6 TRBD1 ASRNLGGWTEAF
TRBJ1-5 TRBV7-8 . ASSFSGLPQH
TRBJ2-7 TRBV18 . ASSPYNRDEQY
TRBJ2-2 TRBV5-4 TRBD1 ASSLGQAPGELF
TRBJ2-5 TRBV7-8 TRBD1 ASRWTGSSETQY
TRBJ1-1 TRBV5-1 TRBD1 ASSPAGQVGNTEAF
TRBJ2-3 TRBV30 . AWSVQSTDTQY
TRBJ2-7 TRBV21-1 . ASSKTRLAPYEQY
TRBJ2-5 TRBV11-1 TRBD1 ASSLESRGQETQY
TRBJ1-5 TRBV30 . AWSQQGSGQPQH
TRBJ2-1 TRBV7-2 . ASSPQIGTSYNEQF
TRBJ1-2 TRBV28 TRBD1 ASSSTGGLGGYT
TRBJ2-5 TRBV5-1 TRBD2 ASSLSMTSGTPRETQY
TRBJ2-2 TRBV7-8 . ASSLVGYDRGTGELF
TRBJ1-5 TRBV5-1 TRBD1 ASSGTGGEPQH
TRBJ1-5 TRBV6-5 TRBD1 ASSRTGGTNQPQH
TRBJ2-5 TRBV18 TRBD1 ASSPRQGRETQY
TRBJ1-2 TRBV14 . ASSRQDRVGYT
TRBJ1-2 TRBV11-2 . ASSLGPLYGYT
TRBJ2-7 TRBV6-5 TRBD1 ASSRDSWREQY
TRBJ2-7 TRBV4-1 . ASSLNDLREQY
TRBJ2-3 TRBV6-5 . ASRTDRYGRNTQY
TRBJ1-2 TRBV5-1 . ASSLKGENYGYT
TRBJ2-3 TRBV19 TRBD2 ASSIVAGVSDTQY
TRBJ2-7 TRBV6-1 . ASMRGSSYEQY
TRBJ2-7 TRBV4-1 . ASSQADTAVSYEQY
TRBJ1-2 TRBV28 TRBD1 ASSPQGARGYT